This T cell receptor beta chain emerged from a study of OX40 agonist ivuxolimab in advanced cancers. Study observations and caveats: Clones of CD4+ and CD8+ blood T cells grew by week 6 at doses of 0.1 to 3.0 mg/kg.

The CDR3 contains 14 residues. Germline V gene lookup returns CDR1 MNHEY and CDR2 SVGAGI. V was shortened by 5 bases and J by 8 bases, with 15 bases between the two germline ends. Assay: immunoSEQ multiplex PCR; the TCRdb copy retains only in-frame clones and omits some. Of 60,000 to 80,000 clones in the sample, 65% to 90% were seen once. In the case of this clone: Its antigen is undetermined.

The V call is TRBV6-5, the J call TRBJ1-4; D is possibly TRBD1 (6 bases). The input for sequencing was CD4+ or CD8+ T cells sorted from blood, taken in a trial of the OX40 agonist ivuxolimab. The receptor was derived from an adult with an advanced solid tumor such as melanoma, head and neck, liver or kidney cancer. This chain's CDR3 is CASSVRGVGEKLFF. CDR3 DNA sequence: TGTGCCAGCAGTGTGAGGGGGGTCGGAGAAAAACTGTTTTTT.